This T cell receptor (beta chain) came from a study of glioma-infiltrating T cells after dendritic cell vaccination. Turning to the study itself: Treatment, given 2003 to 2012, was autologous tumor lysate-pulsed dendritic cell vaccination. Dendritic cells derived from monocytes and pulsed with autologous tumor lysate formed the vaccine. Overall study findings and caveats: Complete blood and tumor specimen sets were limited to few patients.

Note on this clone: What it binds is unknown.

This CDR3 has 15 amino acids. Trimming cost V 0 bases and J 5 bases; bases outside gene matches: 5. Germline CDR1 is MNHEY and CDR2 is SVGAGI. Time point meaning: after dendritic cell vaccination, including at tumor progression/relapse. Isocitrate dehydrogenase mutation was absent in all glioblastoma patients. The protocol was immunoSEQ multiplex PCR, while the TCRdb copy is restricted to in-frame clones and leaves out a portion. The sample contains 50,000 to 75,000 clones, over 65% of which appear only once. This chain connects TRBV6-5 to TRBJ1-2; TRBD1 matches at 8 bases. This sequence was found in a human donor with glioblastoma. Here the sequenced sample was blood, taken after dendritic cell vaccination. CDR3 nucleotides: TGTGCCAGCAGTTACTCGAGCAGGGGGCTGTATGGCTACACCTTC. Its translation: CASSYSSRGLYGYTF.